This T cell receptor (beta chain) was captured in a study of cytotoxic CD8 clonotypes in ibrutinib-treated CLL. Looking at the study overall: Response samples came after a median about 11 months of treatment, range 6 to 36. There were, on average, 255,043 productive templates and 85,000 to 95,000 productive rearrangements per sample.

PBMCs that had been cryopreserved were the source of 2 to 2.5 micrograms of genomic DNA for TCR beta libraries. Clones were sequenced by immunoSEQ multiplex PCR, and TCRdb holds only the in-frame ones, with some missing. This sample has more than 150,000 clones, with around 72% found just once. In germline, CDR1 is SGHTA, CDR2 FQGTGA. With 5 bases clipped from V and 10 bases from J, the junction kept 13 bases outside the gene matches. This CDR3 region has 16 residues. This clone was seen a single time. The rearrangement links TRBV7-3 to TRBJ2-1, with 11 bases lining up with TRBD1. The sequencing used PBMCs, collected after 24 months of ibrutinib treatment. This receptor was taken from a human donor with chronic lymphocytic leukemia. The CDR3 coding sequence is TGTGCCAGCAGCCCCCCGGGACAGGGGGAATCGGACGAGCAGTTCTTC. Amino acid sequence: CASSPPGQGESDEQFF.